One and the same sample provided the 17 T cell receptor beta chains below, sequenced in a study of blood T cell repertoires in COVID-19. The assay was immunoSEQ multiplex PCR, and TCRdb's table has in-frame clones only and misses some. The sample contains 35,000 or so clones, more than 80% of which appear only once. Sequenced material: peripheral blood. These TCRs come from an older woman with acute or convalescent COVID-19.

The J gene is TRBJ2-1, the V gene TRBV5-1, with 12 nucleotides matching TRBD2. With V trimmed by 3 bases and J by 5 bases, 12 bases remained unmatched. The CDR3 contains 18 residues. Germline V lookup: CDR1 SGHRS, CDR2 YFSETQ. The CDR3 protein is CASSWGTSGLGAHNEQFF. The DNA of the CDR3 is TGCGCCAGCAGCTGGGGGACTAGCGGGCTCGGGGCACACAATGAGCAGTTCTTC.

Here the CDR3 reads CASIHGQGTHEQYF. DNA of the CDR3: TGTGCCAGCATCCACGGACAGGGCACCCACGAGCAGTACTTC. The chain has TRBV28 and TRBJ2-7; 8 bases align to TRBD1. The germline CDR1 and CDR2 sequences are MDHEN and SYDVKM. With V trimmed by 7 bases and J by 5 bases, 10 bases remained unmatched. This CDR3 region has 14 residues.

The chain combines TRBV2 with TRBJ2-7; 11 bases agree with TRBD2. Germline-derived CDR1 and CDR2 are SNHLY and FYNNEI. After removal of 4 bases from V and 3 bases from J, the junction contained 2 bases not matched to a gene. The CDR3 is 14 amino acids. This CDR3 reads CASSALAGGYEQYF. For the CDR3, the DNA is TGTGCCAGCAGTGCTCTAGCGGGAGGCTACGAGCAGTACTTC. Looking up the rest from reference TRBV2 and TRBJ2-7 gives the full variable domain: EPEVTQTPSHQVTQMGQEVILRCVPISNHLYFYWYRQILGQKVEFLVSFYNNEISEKSEIFDDQFSVERPDGSNFTLKIRSTKLEDSAMYFCASSALAGGYEQYFGPGTRLTVT.

The CDR3 region has the DNA TGTGCCAGCAGGCTGAGGACAGGGGGCGCCTATCAGCCCCAGCATTTT. Translating gives CASRLRTGGAYQPQHF. The chain joins TRBV28 to TRBJ1-5, with 11 nucleotides matching TRBD1. Germline assignment: CDR1 MDHEN and CDR2 SYDVKM. V trimming: 6 bases; J trimming: 5 bases; junction bases outside the gene matches: 9. The CDR3 is 16 residues long.

This chain's CDR3 is CASSLAGTGGTEAFF. The DNA for the CDR3 is TGTGCCAGCAGCTTGGCCGGGACAGGGGGCACTGAAGCTTTCTTT. The chain combines TRBV5-4 with TRBJ1-1, with 11 nucleotides matching TRBD1. Looked up from germline, CDR1 is SGHNT and CDR2 is YYREEE (reference sequence). Unmatched junction bases numbered 2, after V lost 0 bases and J lost 4 bases. The CDR3 contains 15 residues.

The CDR3 protein is CASGGTSSYEQYF. CDR3 in DNA: TGTGCCAGCGGGGGGACTAGCTCCTACGAGCAGTACTTC. This sequence joins TRBV2 and TRBJ2-7; 8 bases map to TRBD2. The germline V gene has CDR1 SNHLY and CDR2 FYNNEI. The CDR3 is made up of 13 amino acids. V dropped 8 bases and J dropped 0; count of bases not matched to a gene: 3.

The count of this clone is one. The chain has TRBV2 and TRBJ2-2; the D gene is possibly TRBD2 (5 bases). The ends were cut back, 1 base at V and 3 bases at J, with 9 bases in the middle. Germline assignment: CDR1 SNHLY and CDR2 FYNNEI. CDR3 length: 15 amino acids. This chain's CDR3 is CASSEVGLYTGELFF. The CDR3 DNA reads TGTGCCAGCAGTGAAGTTGGACTTTACACCGGGGAGCTGTTTTTT.

The V call is TRBV9, the J call TRBJ2-2; D is uncertain. Deletions cut 1 base from V and 8 bases from J, with 9 bases between. CDR3 length: 13 residues. Germline assignment: CDR1 SGDLS and CDR2 YYNGEE. The CDR3: CASSVSPAGELFF. CDR3 nucleotide sequence: TGTGCCAGCAGCGTATCCCCAGCGGGGGAGCTGTTTTTT.

V usage is TRBV23-1 and J usage is TRBJ1-5, with 9 bases fitting TRBD1. TRBV23-1 qualifies as an ORF whose function is uncertain. The junction had 20 bases not matched to a gene; V was cut back by 6 bases and J by 2 bases. The length of the CDR3 is 20 residues. The DNA of the CDR3 is TGCGCCAGCAGGCGAAACCGTCGGGACAGGGAGAATCAGGGCAATCAGCCCCAGCATTTT. As protein: CASRRNRRDRENQGNQPQHF.

This clone was seen only once. The rearrangement uses TRBV27 and TRBJ2-7; 9 nucleotides line up with TRBD2. Germline CDR1 is MNHEY and CDR2 is SMNVEV (reference sequence). The V and J ends lost 5 bases and 2 bases, in that order; junction bases with no gene match: 10. The CDR3 covers 16 residues. This CDR3 is CASSPKRLADAYEQYF. DNA of the CDR3: TGTGCCAGCAGTCCCAAGCGACTAGCGGATGCCTACGAGCAGTACTTC.

The gene calls are TRBV7-2 and TRBJ2-3; 8 positions match TRBD2. The V segment lost 6 bases and the J segment 2 bases; nucleotides outside the gene matches: 10. The CDR3 sequence is 16 residues long. Germline CDR1 SGHTA, CDR2 FQGNSA. The CDR3 DNA reads as TGTGCCAGCAGTCTAGACTACGGGGGGGCCACAGATACGCAGTATTTT. Encoded protein: CASSLDYGGATDTQYF.

The chain's CDR3 is CASRLAGVNEQFF. CDR3 nucleotide sequence: TGTGCCAGTCGCTTAGCGGGAGTTAATGAGCAGTTCTTC. The chain links TRBV19 to TRBJ2-1; TRBD2 matches 9 bases. The length of the CDR3 is 13 residues. The germline CDR1 and CDR2 sequences are LNHDA and SQIVND (reference sequence). V lost 8 bases and J lost 7; bases outside the gene matches: 6.

The J gene is TRBJ2-7, the V gene TRBV6-2 or TRBV6-3, with 12 bases identical to TRBD2. V lost 4 bases, J lost 2 bases, and 15 bases stayed unmatched. Per the germline V gene, CDR1 is MNHEY and CDR2 is SVGEGT. This CDR3 comprises 19 residues. CDR3 sequence (DNA): TGTGCCAGCAGTTCGATATTTACTAGCGGGAGGATGTCAACCTACGAGCAGTACTTC. It is translated as CASSSIFTSGRMSTYEQYF.

The chain recombines TRBV28 with TRBJ1-1; possible D gene TRBD1, 5 bases. V lost 6 bases, J lost 4 bases, and 12 bases lay in between. Germline V gene lookup returns CDR1 MDHEN and CDR2 SYDVKM. CDR3 length: 13 residues. CDR3 coding DNA: TGTGCCAGCAGGGGGGGGTGGTCCACTGAAGCTTTCTTT. As protein: CASRGGWSTEAFF.

The chain joins TRBV7-2 to TRBJ2-2; TRBD1 is a possible D gene (5 bases). Germline CDR1 SGHTA, CDR2 FQGNSA. V shed 0 bases and J shed 1 base, with 6 bases lying between them. CDR3 length equals 15 residues. DNA for the CDR3: TGTGCCAGCAGCTTAGCGGGGCTGAACACCGGGGAGCTGTTTTTT. Protein sequence: CASSLAGLNTGELFF.

The chain recombines TRBV10-2 with TRBJ2-3; a possible D gene is TRBD2 (5 bases). Germline loops: CDR1 WSHSY, CDR2 SAAADI. The CDR3 is made up of 18 amino acids. The V end lost 0 bases, the J end lost 4 bases, and 20 bases lay between the germline ends. This chain's CDR3 is CASSESSFGLAGADTQYF. As DNA, the CDR3 is TGCGCCAGCAGTGAGTCGTCGTTCGGGCTAGCTGGGGCAGATACGCAGTATTTT.

The gene calls are TRBV15 and TRBJ2-1; 7 bases align to TRBD1. CDR1 LNHNV and CDR2 YYDKDF come from the germline V gene (reference sequence). Trimming took 1 base from V and 15 from J; bases not matched to a gene: 6. The CDR3 is 12 residues long. The CDR3: CATSRVEGALFF. CDR3 nucleotides: TGTGCCACCAGCAGAGTTGAGGGGGCCCTGTTCTTC. Using reference TRBV15 and TRBJ2-1 for the parts outside the CDR3, the full variable domain is DAMVIQNPRYQVTQFGKPVTLSCSQTLNHNVMYWYQQKSSQAPKLLFHYYDKDFNNEADTPDNFQSRRPNTSFCFLDIRSPGLGDTAMYLCATSRVEGALFFGPGTRLTVL.